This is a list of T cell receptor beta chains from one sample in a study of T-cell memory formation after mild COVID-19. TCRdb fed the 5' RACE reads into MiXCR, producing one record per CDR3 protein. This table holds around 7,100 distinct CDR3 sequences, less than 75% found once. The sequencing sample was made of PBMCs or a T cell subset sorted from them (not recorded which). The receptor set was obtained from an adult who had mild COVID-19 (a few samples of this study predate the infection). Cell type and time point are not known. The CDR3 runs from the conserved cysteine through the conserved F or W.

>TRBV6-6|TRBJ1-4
CASSYSFDPGSEKLFF
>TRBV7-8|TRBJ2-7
CASSPGTADEQYF
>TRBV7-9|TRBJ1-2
CASSSRPGNGYTF
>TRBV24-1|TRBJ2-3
CATSGSTDTQYF
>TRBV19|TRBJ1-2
CASNPDRYHGYTF
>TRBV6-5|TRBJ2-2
CASSYSTVTGELFF
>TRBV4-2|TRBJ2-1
CASSRTVEQFF
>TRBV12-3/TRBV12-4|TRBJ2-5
CASTPGVETQYF
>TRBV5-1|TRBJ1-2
CASSLGSLHTF
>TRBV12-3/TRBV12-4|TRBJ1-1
CASSSGGDRGNTEAFF
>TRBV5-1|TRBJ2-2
CASSLAGTDTGELFF
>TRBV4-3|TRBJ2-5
CASSQVTGVETQYF
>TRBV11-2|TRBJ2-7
CASSLVTGTRRSYEQYF
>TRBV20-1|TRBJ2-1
CSAGQGARDEQFF
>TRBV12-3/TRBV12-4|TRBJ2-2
CASSWVSGYPGELFF
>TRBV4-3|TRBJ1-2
CASSQDLAAGEGGYTF
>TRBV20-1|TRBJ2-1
CSARSGRGRNNEQFF
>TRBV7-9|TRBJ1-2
CASSARTDYGYTF
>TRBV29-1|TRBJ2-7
CSVEDYGARYF
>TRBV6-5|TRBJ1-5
CASSAGGYSNQPQHF
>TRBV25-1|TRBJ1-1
CASSDRNTEAFF
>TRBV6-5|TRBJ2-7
CASSYRTGKYEQYF
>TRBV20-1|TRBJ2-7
CSARDWVSAYEQYF
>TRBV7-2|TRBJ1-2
CASSLARASYGYTF
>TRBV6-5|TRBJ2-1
CASRRAWPGVEQFF
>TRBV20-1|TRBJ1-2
CSAETGSGYGYTF
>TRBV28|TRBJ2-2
CATLPGDRDTGELFF
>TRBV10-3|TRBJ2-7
CAISPQGAPLFEQYF
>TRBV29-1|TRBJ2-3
CSVDERKLRAGGVADTQYF
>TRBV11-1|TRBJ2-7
CASSSGQLSPYEQYF
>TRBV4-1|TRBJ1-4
CASSPMPNEKLFF
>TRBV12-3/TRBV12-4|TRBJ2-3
CASSYSPFGTDTQYF
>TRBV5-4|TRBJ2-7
CASRNRDTAYEQYF
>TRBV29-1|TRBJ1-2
CSVGGGASYGYTF
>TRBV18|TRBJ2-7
CASTSQPTGGERYEQYF
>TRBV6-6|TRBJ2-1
CASSYLPGTNNEQFF
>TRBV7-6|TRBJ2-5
CASSLDVRGETQYF
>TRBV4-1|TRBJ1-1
CASSHGDWNEAFF
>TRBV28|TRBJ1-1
CASLLGAFF
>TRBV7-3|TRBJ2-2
CASSPQGDTGELFF
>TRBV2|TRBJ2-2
CASTDLDTGELFF
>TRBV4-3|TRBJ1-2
CASSQEHGTAVYGYTF
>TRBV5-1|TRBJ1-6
CASSLDRSSYNSPIHF
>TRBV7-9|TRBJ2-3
CASSWEGSTDTQYF
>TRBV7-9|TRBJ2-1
CASSFPFRQGLAAYNEQFF
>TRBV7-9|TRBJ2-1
CASSSANEQFF
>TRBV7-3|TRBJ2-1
CASSLVLAGGPGYNEQFF
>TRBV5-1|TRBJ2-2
CASGPLPGVLTGELFF
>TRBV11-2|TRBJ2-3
CASSFTGADTQYF
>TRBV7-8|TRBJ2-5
CASSSLGGSGETQYF
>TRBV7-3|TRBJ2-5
CASSWGGSGVETQYF
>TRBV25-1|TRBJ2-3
CASTSGAGTDTQYF